A selection of T cell receptor beta chains follows, all from one sample in a study of blood T cell repertoires in COVID-19. Sequenced by immunoSEQ multiplex PCR; TCRdb stores in-frame clones only, minus some. This table holds roughly 220,000 clones, about 80% found once. Sequencing used peripheral blood. The receptors originated from a woman aged 25 to 45 who had recovered from COVID-19. CDR3s include the opening cysteine and the closing phenylalanine or tryptophan. Fields, in order: clone size, V gene, D gene, J gene, CDR3 DNA, CDR3 protein. A D gene is named only where the DNA matches it firmly. The size field is filled for only some rows; it gives once, few, many or a size class.

.,TRBV24-1,TRBD1,TRBJ2-7,TGTGCCACCAGTGACCCCGGACAGGGGCGGTACGAGCAGTACTTC,CATSDPGQGRYEQYF
.,TRBV30,.,TRBJ1-2,TGTGCCTGGACCAGGGCCTATGGCTACACCTTC,CAWTRAYGYTF
.,TRBV27,TRBD1,TRBJ1-6,TGTGCCAGCAGTTCCTGGGGACAGGGGCGTAATTCACCCCTCCACTTT,CASSSWGQGRNSPLHF
.,TRBV5-1,.,TRBJ2-3,TGCGCCAGCAGCTTCGGAGGCGCAGATACGCAGTATTTT,CASSFGGADTQYF
.,TRBV6-5,.,TRBJ2-1,TGTGCCAGCAGCCTCCCTCTCGAGGAGCAGTTCTTC,CASSLPLEEQFF
.,TRBV5-1,TRBD1,TRBJ1-4,TGCGCCAGCAGCTTGGTGGGACAGGGCCAAACTAATGAAAAACTGTTTTTT,CASSLVGQGQTNEKLFF
.,TRBV24-1,.,TRBJ1-5,TGTGCCACCAGTGATCAAAATCAGCCCCAGCATTTT,CATSDQNQPQHF
.,TRBV5-4,.,TRBJ2-3,TGTGCCGGGGAGAGTTGGAGCACAGATACGCAGTATTTT,CAGESWSTDTQYF
.,TRBV11-2,.,TRBJ1-1,TGTGCCAGCAGCTTAGGACAGAGGACTGAAGCTTTCTTT,CASSLGQRTEAFF
.,TRBV6-5,.,TRBJ1-1,TGTGCCAGCAGTTACGAGTGGAGGACTGAAGCTTTCTTT,CASSYEWRTEAFF
.,TRBV19,.,TRBJ2-2,TGTGCCAGTAGTATAGGTCGGGGGACGCCCGGGGAGCTGTTTTTT,CASSIGRGTPGELFF
.,TRBV5-1,.,TRBJ2-5,TGCGCCAGCAGCTTGGCCTCACAGGTCCAAGAGACCCAGTACTTC,CASSLASQVQETQYF
.,TRBV19,TRBD1,TRBJ2-2,TGTGCCACCGGGACAGGGGGCGACACCGGGGAGCTGTTTTTT,CATGTGGDTGELFF
.,TRBV19,.,TRBJ2-7,TGTGCCAGTAGTATGGGGGGAGCTTACGAGCAGTACTTC,CASSMGGAYEQYF
.,TRBV6-5,.,TRBJ2-5,TGTGCCAGCTCTTCGGACAGACCTCAAGAGACCCAGTACTTC,CASSSDRPQETQYF
.,TRBV6-5,.,TRBJ2-1,TGTGCCAGCGCACAGGGAATCTACAATGAGCAGTTCTTC,CASAQGIYNEQFF
.,TRBV30,.,TRBJ1-2,TGTGCCTGGAGGACGTGGGGGGAATATGGCTACACCTTC,CAWRTWGEYGYTF
.,TRBV27,.,TRBJ2-4,TGTGCCAGCAGTCCCTGGACACCTCTAGCCAAAAACATTCAGTACTTC,CASSPWTPLAKNIQYF
.,TRBV7-9,.,TRBJ1-1,TGTGCCAGCAGCTTAGTTGAGTACACGGAGATGAACACTGAAGCTTTCTTT,CASSLVEYTEMNTEAFF
.,TRBV11-2,.,TRBJ1-6,TGTGCCAGCAGCTTAGGTAGTTCACCCCTCCACTTT,CASSLGSSPLHF
.,TRBV11-2,TRBD2,TRBJ2-1,TGTGCCAGCAGCCCAAAGCGGGAGACCAATGAGCAGTTCTTC,CASSPKRETNEQFF
.,TRBV10-3,TRBD1,TRBJ1-2,TGTGCCATCAGGGTCCTGTTTGAGGAGGGGGCAGGGAACTATGGCTACACCTTC,CAIRVLFEEGAGNYGYTF
.,TRBV9,TRBD2,TRBJ2-1,TGTGCCAGCAGCGTAGCGGGAGGCAGCTCCTACAATGAGCAGTTCTTC,CASSVAGGSSYNEQFF
.,TRBV5-1,.,TRBJ1-3,TGCGCCAGCAGCTTGGCTGGCAGGGATGCAAACACCATATATTTT,CASSLAGRDANTIYF
.,TRBV5-6,.,TRBJ1-2,TGTGCCAGCAGCCTGACACCTTCTAACTATGGCTACACCTTC,CASSLTPSNYGYTF
.,TRBV6-5,.,TRBJ1-5,TGTGCCAGCAGAGACAGAAATCAGCCCCAGCATTTT,CASRDRNQPQHF
.,TRBV9,.,TRBJ1-1,TGTGCCAGCAGCGTAGAGGCGGATCAAAACACTGAAGCTTTCTTT,CASSVEADQNTEAFF
few,TRBV3-1/TRBV3-2,.,TRBJ2-1,TGTGCCAGCAGCCAAGTACAGGGTGTTGAGCAGTTCTTC,CASSQVQGVEQFF
.,TRBV6-5,.,TRBJ2-5,TGTGCCAGCAGTTACTCAACAGGGCCCCAAGAGACCCAGTACTTC,CASSYSTGPQETQYF
.,TRBV5-1,.,TRBJ2-2,TGCGCCAGCAGCTTGGTAGTCCTGGCGGGGACCGGGGAGCTGTTTTTT,CASSLVVLAGTGELFF
once,TRBV19,.,TRBJ2-3,TGTGCCAGTAGTGTGTCGGGAGAACGCCCAGATACGCAGTATTTT,CASSVSGERPDTQYF
once,TRBV12-3/TRBV12-4,.,TRBJ2-1,TGTGCCAGCAGTCACGACACCTACAATGAGCAGTTCTTC,CASSHDTYNEQFF
.,TRBV7-6,.,TRBJ2-3,TGTGCCAGCAGCCCGCGCGCTAGCGGCACAGATACGCAGTATTTT,CASSPRASGTDTQYF
.,TRBV6-1,TRBD1,TRBJ1-2,TGTGCCAGCAGTGAATTGACAGGGTATGGCTACACCTTC,CASSELTGYGYTF
.,TRBV25-1,.,TRBJ2-7,TGTGCCAGCAGCCCCAGGGAAAGCTCCTACGAGCAGTACTTC,CASSPRESSYEQYF
.,TRBV2,TRBD2,TRBJ2-3,TGTGCCAGCCTAGGGACTAGCGCACCTGAAGGGCCAGATACGCAGTATTTT,CASLGTSAPEGPDTQYF
.,TRBV5-1,.,TRBJ1-1,TGCGCCAGCAGGGTCACGGGGGAACACACTGAAGCTTTCTTT,CASRVTGEHTEAFF
.,TRBV7-3,TRBD1,TRBJ2-3,TGTGCCAGCAGCCCGGGGACAGGCACAGATACGCAGTATTTT,CASSPGTGTDTQYF
.,TRBV7-9,.,TRBJ2-3,TGTGCCAGCAGCCCTGACAGCGGCACAGATACGCAGTATTTT,CASSPDSGTDTQYF
.,TRBV5-1,TRBD2,TRBJ2-7,TGCGCCAGCGGGTCTAGCGGTTCCTACGAGCAGTACTTC,CASGSSGSYEQYF
few,TRBV19,.,TRBJ1-5,TGTGCCAGTAGTATGGGGGAGGAGCAGCCCCAGCATTTT,CASSMGEEQPQHF
.,TRBV19,.,TRBJ1-4,TGTGCCAGCTGCCGGGACGAGGGAGGTGAAAAACTGTTTTTT,CASCRDEGGEKLFF
few,TRBV7-3,TRBD2,TRBJ2-7,TGTGCCAGCAGCCTACCCCTAGCGGGCCCATGGGTCCACGAGCAGTACTTC,CASSLPLAGPWVHEQYF
few,TRBV10-3,.,TRBJ1-5,TGTGCCGCCCGACAGGACCTTAATCAGCCCCAGCATTTT,CAARQDLNQPQHF
.,TRBV27,TRBD1,TRBJ2-3,TGTGCCAGCAGTAGACAGGGTTTCGGTGATACGCAGTATTTT,CASSRQGFGDTQYF
once,TRBV20-1,TRBD1,TRBJ1-6,TGCAGTGCTAGTGCCTTCCAACAGGGGGGGAATTCACCCCTCCACTTT,CSASAFQQGGNSPLHF
.,TRBV12-3/TRBV12-4,.,TRBJ2-2,TGTGCCAGCAGTTTCTTTACCGGGGAGCTGTTTTTT,CASSFFTGELFF
.,TRBV3-1/TRBV3-2,.,TRBJ2-6,TGTGCCAGCCGAGAGGGTGGAGGGGCCAACGTCCTGACTTTC,CASREGGGANVLTF
.,TRBV3-1/TRBV3-2,TRBD1,TRBJ2-5,TGTGCCAGCAGTCCGACAGGGGGAGAGACCCAGTACTTC,CASSPTGGETQYF
.,TRBV5-1,TRBD1,TRBJ2-5,TGCGCCAGCAGCTTGTCCTTGACAGGGCAAGAGACCCAGTACTTC,CASSLSLTGQETQYF
.,TRBV11-1,TRBD1,TRBJ1-1,TGTGCCAGCAGCTCACTGACAGGGGTAGGCACTGAAGCTTTCTTT,CASSSLTGVGTEAFF
.,TRBV19,.,TRBJ2-7,TGTGCCAGTTCAAAGGGGTACGGATTGGGGGAGCAGTACTTC,CASSKGYGLGEQYF
.,TRBV30,TRBD2,TRBJ2-5,TGTGCTAACTCGGTGAAGGCGGGAGGGGAGACCCAGTACTTC,CANSVKAGGETQYF
.,TRBV6-4,.,TRBJ1-4,TGTGCCACCCAGGGGACACTAACTAATGAAAAACTGTTTTTT,CATQGTLTNEKLFF
.,TRBV5-1,TRBD2,TRBJ2-1,TGCGCCAGCAGCCCACTAGCGGAAACCTACAATGAGCAGTTCTTC,CASSPLAETYNEQFF